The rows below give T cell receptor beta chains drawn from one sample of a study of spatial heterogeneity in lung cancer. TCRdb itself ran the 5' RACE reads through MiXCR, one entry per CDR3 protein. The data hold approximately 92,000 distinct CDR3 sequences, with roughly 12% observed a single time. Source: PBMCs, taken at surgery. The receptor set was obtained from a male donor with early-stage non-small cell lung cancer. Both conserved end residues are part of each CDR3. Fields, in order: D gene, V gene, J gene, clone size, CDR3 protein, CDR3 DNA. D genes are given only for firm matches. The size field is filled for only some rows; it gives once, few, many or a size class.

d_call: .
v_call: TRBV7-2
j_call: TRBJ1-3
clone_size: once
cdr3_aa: CASSSQGNTIYF
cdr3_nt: TGTGCCAGCAGCTCCCAGGGAAACACCATATATTTT

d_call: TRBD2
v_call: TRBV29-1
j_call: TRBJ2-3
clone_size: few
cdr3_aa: CSVPGTSGALYTQYF
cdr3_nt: TGCAGCGTACCTGGGACTAGCGGGGCCCTTTATACGCAGTATTTT

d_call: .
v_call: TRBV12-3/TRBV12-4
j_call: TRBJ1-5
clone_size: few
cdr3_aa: CASSIRLGNQPQHF
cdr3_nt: TGTGCCAGCAGTATCAGGCTTGGGAATCAGCCCCAGCATTTT

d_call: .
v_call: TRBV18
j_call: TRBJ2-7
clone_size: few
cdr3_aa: CASSPPGQGLAEQYF
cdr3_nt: TGTGCCAGCTCACCACCGGGGCAGGGACTCGCCGAGCAGTACTTC

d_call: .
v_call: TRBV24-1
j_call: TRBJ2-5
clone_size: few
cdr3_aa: CATSGLVGETQYF
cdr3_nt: TGTGCCACCAGTGGGCTAGTTGGGGAGACCCAGTACTTC

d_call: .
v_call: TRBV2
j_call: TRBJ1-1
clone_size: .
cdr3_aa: CASSMSENTEAFF
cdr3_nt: TGTGCCAGCAGCATGTCGGAAAACACTGAAGCTTTCTTT

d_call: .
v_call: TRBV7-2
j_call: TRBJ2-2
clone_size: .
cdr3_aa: CASSSSRMGTGELFF
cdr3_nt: TGTGCCAGCAGCTCTTCACGAATGGGCACCGGGGAGCTGTTTTTT

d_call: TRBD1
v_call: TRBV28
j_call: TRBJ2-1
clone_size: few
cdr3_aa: CASSPLPGQGVNEQFF
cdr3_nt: TGTGCCAGCAGTCCCCTACCGGGACAGGGGGTTAATGAGCAGTTCTTC

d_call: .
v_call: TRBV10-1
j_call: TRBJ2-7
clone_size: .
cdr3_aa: CASSGSPYEQYF
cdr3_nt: TGCGCCAGCAGTGGGAGCCCGTACGAGCAGTACTTC

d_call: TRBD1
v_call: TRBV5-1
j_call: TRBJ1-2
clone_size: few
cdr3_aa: CASSYTGAVVDYGYTF
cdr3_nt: TGCGCCAGCAGCTATACAGGGGCCGTCGTCGACTATGGCTACACCTTC

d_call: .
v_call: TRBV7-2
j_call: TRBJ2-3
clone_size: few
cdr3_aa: CASTLRGEDTQYF
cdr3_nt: TGTGCCAGCACCCTTAGGGGTGAAGATACGCAGTATTTT

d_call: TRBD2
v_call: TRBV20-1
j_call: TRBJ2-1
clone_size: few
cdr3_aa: CSARDYSGGNYNEQFF
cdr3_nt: TGCAGTGCTAGAGATTACAGCGGGGGTAACTACAATGAGCAGTTCTTC

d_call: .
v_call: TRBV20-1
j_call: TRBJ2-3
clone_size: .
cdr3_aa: CSAQTRGPDTQYF
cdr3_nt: TGCAGTGCCCAGACCAGGGGCCCAGATACGCAGTATTTT

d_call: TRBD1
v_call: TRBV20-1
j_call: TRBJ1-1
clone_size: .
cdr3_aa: CSARSFLQGVLVTEAFF
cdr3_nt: TGCAGTGCTAGATCTTTTCTGCAGGGGGTGTTGGTCACTGAAGCTTTCTTT

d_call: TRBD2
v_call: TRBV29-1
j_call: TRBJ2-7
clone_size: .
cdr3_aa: CSVTPGLAREQYF
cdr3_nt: TGCAGCGTTACCCCGGGACTAGCGCGCGAGCAGTACTTC